These 7 T cell receptor beta chains originate from one sample sequenced in a study of CD8 T cells in Susac syndrome. Random hexamers were used to reverse transcribe 0.5 to 1 ug of RNA. One entry per CDR3 protein results from TCRdb running MiXCR on the immunoSEQ multiplex PCR reads. Of around 300,000 distinct CDR3 sequences in the sample, 65% to 90% were seen once. The specimen sequenced was CD8+ T cells from PBMCs. The receptors here all came from a human donor with multiple sclerosis.

The V call is TRBV9, the J call TRBJ1-2; D perhaps matches TRBD1 (6 bases). The germline gives CDR1 SGDLS, CDR2 YYNGEE. Trimming removed 4 bases from V and 1 base from J, with 14 bases in between. The CDR3 covers 15 residues. CDR3 amino acids: CASSREEGGNYGYTF. CDR3 nucleotides: TGTGCCAGCAGCCGAGAGGAGGGGGGTAACTATGGCTACACCTTC.

The chain couples TRBV27 to TRBJ1-1; D gene ambiguous. Germline lookup yields CDR1 MNHEY and CDR2 SMNVEV (reference sequence). The CDR3 extends over 14 amino acids. With 3 bases removed from V and 1 base from J, the gap between germline ends came to 9 bases. CDR3 residues: CASSFGSANTEAFF. As DNA, the CDR3 is TGTGCCAGCAGTTTTGGCAGTGCGAACACTGAAGCTTTCTTT.

This rearrangement joins TRBV9 to TRBJ2-7; tentatively, D is TRBD1 (5 bases). Per germline, CDR1 SGDLS and CDR2 YYNGEE. This CDR3 has 15 amino acids. V gave up 0 bases and J gave up 0 bases, with 10 bases separating them. CDR3 nucleotide sequence: TGTGCCAGCAGCGTAGTCCCCGACAGCTCCTACGAGCAGTACTTC. Translated, it gives CASSVVPDSSYEQYF.

The rearrangement uses TRBV25-1 and TRBJ1-1, with a possible D match to TRBD1 (5 bases). Germline V gene sequence: CDR1 MGHDK, CDR2 SYGVNS. The CDR3 loop spans 16 amino acids. V shed 7 bases and J shed 2 bases, with 20 bases lying between them. Here the CDR3 reads CASTRSQGIINTEAFF. CDR3 coding DNA: TGTGCCAGCACCCGTAGCCAGGGCATCATTAACACTGAAGCTTTCTTT.

The J gene is TRBJ2-1, the V gene TRBV10-3; 9 bases map to TRBD2. After removal of 8 bases from V and 4 bases from J, the junction contained 9 bases not matched to a gene. CDR3 length equals 15 residues. Looked up from germline, CDR1 is ENHRY and CDR2 is SYGVKD. The CDR3 DNA sequence: TGTGCCATCGGACGGGGTAGCGGGAGATACAATGAGCAGTTCTTC. Its protein product is CAIGRGSGRYNEQFF.

This rearrangement joins TRBV7-9 to TRBJ2-1; 13 bases align to TRBD2. The length of the CDR3 is 16 residues. V shed 8 bases and J 1 base; nucleotides not matched to a gene: 5. Germline assignment: CDR1 SEHNR and CDR2 FQNEAQ (reference sequence). The CDR3 sequence is CASETSGRRSYNEQFF. DNA of the CDR3: TGTGCCAGCGAGACTAGCGGGAGGAGGTCCTACAATGAGCAGTTCTTC.

CDR3 amino acids: CASSPWRGHSGNIQYF. As DNA, the CDR3 is TGTGCCAGCAGTCCCTGGAGGGGACATTCCGGGAACATTCAGTACTTC. V gene TRBV2 combines with J gene TRBJ2-4, with D perhaps given as TRBD1 or TRBD2 (6 bases each). Germline V gives CDR1 SNHLY, CDR2 FYNNEI. V was clipped by 5 bases and J by 7 bases, with 21 bases between them. The CDR3 contains 16 residues.